This T cell receptor beta chain was captured by sequencing in a study of T-cell reconstitution after alpha-beta-depleted transplantation in children. The CDR3 loop spans 13 amino acids. V was shortened by 5 bases and J by 5 bases, with 9 bases between the two germline ends. Findings of the study overall: There were some patients whose high TCRbeta diversity at day 60 came from surviving recipient T cells and thymic progenitors. Several hundred expanded graft clones reportedly gave rise to the alpha-beta T cells present about two months after transplant. At the one-year point after transplant, T-cell counts and TCRbeta diversity were found to come mostly from T cells that had been newly produced.

Unique molecular identifiers were used in preparing the TCRbeta library. TCRdb re-derived calls from the PCR reads in MiXCR, one entry per CDR3 protein. The sample includes a few hundred thousand distinct CDR3 sequences, over 25% of them seen just once. This clonotype has just a few counts. Its antigen is still unknown. This clonotype was obtained from a boy less than two years old with Wiskott-Aldrich syndrome, due to receive a stem cell transplant. Material: PBMCs, obtained before TCRalphabeta/CD19-depleted stem cell transplant. The rearrangement links TRBV12-3 or TRBV12-4 to TRBJ2-2; TRBD1 is a possible D gene (5 bases). The CDR3 bases are TGTGCCAGCAGTCCCAGGGATACCGGGGAGCTGTTTTTT. It translates to CASSPRDTGELFF.